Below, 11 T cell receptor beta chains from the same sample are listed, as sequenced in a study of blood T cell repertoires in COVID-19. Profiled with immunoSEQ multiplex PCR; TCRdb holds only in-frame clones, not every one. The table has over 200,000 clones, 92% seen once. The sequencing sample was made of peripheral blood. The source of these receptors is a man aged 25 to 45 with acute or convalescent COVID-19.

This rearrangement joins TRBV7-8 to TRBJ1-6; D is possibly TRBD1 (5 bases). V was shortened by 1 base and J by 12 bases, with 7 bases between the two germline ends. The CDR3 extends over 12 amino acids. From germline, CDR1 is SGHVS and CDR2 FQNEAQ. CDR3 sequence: CASSLGGGPLHF. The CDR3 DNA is TGTGCCAGCAGCTTAGGGGGGGGACCCCTCCACTTT.

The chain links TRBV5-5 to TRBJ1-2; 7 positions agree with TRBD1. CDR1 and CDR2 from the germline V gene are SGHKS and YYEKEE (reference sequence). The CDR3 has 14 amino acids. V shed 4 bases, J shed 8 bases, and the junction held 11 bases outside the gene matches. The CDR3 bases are TGTGCCAGCAGCGAACCTGACAGGGAAGCGGGCTACACCTTC. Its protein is CASSEPDREAGYTF. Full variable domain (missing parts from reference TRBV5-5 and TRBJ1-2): DAGVTQSPTHLIKTRGQQVTLRCSPISGHKSVSWYQQVLGQGPQFIFQYYEKEERGRGNFPDRFSARQFPNYSSELNVNALLLGDSALYLCASSEPDREAGYTFGSGTRLTVV.

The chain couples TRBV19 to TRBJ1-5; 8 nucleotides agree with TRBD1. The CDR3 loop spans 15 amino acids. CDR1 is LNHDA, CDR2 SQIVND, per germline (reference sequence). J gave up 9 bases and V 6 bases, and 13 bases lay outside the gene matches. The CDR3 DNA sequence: TGTGCCAGTAGCAGCGGCCAGGGGGCAAGTCGGCCCCAGCATTTT. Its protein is CASSSGQGASRPQHF.

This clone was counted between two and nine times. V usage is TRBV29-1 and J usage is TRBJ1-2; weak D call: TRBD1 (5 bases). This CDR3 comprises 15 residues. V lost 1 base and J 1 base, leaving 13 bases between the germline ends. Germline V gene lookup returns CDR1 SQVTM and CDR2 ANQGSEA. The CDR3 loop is CSVEGTPRLNYGYTF. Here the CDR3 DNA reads TGCAGCGTTGAAGGGACACCCAGACTTAACTATGGCTACACCTTC.

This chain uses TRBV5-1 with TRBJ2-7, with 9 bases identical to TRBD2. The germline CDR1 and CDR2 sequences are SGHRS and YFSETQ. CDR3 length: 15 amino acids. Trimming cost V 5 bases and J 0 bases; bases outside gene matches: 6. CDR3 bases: TGCGCCAGCAGTATTAGCGGGGGTCTCTCCTACGAGCAGTACTTC. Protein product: CASSISGGLSYEQYF.

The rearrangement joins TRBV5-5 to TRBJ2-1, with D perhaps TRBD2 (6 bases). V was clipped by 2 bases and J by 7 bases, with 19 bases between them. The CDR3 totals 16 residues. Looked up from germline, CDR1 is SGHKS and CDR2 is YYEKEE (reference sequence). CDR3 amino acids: CASSFLVGGVGNEQFF. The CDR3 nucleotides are TGTGCCAGCAGCTTTCTAGTAGGAGGGGTTGGGAATGAGCAGTTCTTC.

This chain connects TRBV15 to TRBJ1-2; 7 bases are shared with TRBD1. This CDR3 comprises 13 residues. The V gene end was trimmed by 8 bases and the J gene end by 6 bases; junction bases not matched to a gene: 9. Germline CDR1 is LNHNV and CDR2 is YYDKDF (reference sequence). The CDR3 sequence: CATAFGQADGYTF. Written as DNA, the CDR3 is TGTGCCACCGCCTTTGGACAGGCTGATGGCTACACCTTC.

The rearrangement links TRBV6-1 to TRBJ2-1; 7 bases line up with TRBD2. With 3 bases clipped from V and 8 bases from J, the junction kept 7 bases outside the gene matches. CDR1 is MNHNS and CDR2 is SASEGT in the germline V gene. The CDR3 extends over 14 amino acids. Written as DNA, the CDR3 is TGTGCCAGCAGTGATCGCGGGAGAGGGGATGAGCAGTTCTTC. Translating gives CASSDRGRGDEQFF.

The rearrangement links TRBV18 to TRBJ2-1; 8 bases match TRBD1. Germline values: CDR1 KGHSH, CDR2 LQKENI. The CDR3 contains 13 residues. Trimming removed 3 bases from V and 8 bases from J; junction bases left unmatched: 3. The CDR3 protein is CASSPTGVDEQFF. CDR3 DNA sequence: TGTGCCAGCTCACCGACAGGGGTGGATGAGCAGTTCTTC.

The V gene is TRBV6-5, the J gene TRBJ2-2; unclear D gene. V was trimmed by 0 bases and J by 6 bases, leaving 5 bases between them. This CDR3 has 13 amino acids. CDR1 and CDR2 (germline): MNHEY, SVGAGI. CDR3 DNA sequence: TGTGCCAGCAGTTACTCACTCCCCGGGGAGCTGTTTTTT. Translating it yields CASSYSLPGELFF.

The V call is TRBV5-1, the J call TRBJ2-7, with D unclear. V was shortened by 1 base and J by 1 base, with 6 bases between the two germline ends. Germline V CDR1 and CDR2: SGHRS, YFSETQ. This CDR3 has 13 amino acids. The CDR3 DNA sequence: TGCGCCAGCAGCTTGACTCATTCCTACGAGCAGTACTTC. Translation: CASSLTHSYEQYF.